The 22 T cell receptor beta chains below come from one sample, sequenced in a study of T cells in Graves' hyperthyroidism and ophthalmopathy. TCR beta CDR3 regions were amplified from RNA. Primed by the HTBI set, a first-round RT-PCR was run on the TCR CDR3. Each CDR3 protein is one row after TCRdb ran MiXCR on the multiplex PCR reads. The data show around 300,000 distinct CDR3 sequences, 11% to 15% seen once. Source material: blood. The source of these receptors is a woman aged 30 to 39 with Graves' hyperthyroidism.

The chain recombines TRBV5-1 with TRBJ2-2; no clear D. The length of the CDR3 is 14 residues. Looked up from germline, CDR1 is SGHRS and CDR2 is YFSETQ. The ends were cut back, 1 base at V and 4 bases at J, with 8 bases in the middle. The CDR3 here is CASSLNLGTGELFF. The CDR3 nucleotides are TGCGCCAGCAGCTTGAACTTGGGCACCGGGGAGCTGTTTTTT.

This clonotype was picked up many times. The rearrangement uses TRBV6-2 or TRBV6-3 and TRBJ1-2, with a tentative D call TRBD1 (5 bases). Trimming took 2 bases from V and 4 from J, leaving 8 bases between them. The CDR3 sequence is 13 residues long. CDR1 MNHEY and CDR2 SVGEGT come from the germline V gene. The CDR3 bases are TGTGCCAGCAGTTACGAGACAGTCTATGGCTACACCTTC. Translating it yields CASSYETVYGYTF.

This clonotype was detected many times. CDR3 protein: CAWGPHRPDTQYF. CDR3 in DNA: TGTGCCTGGGGTCCCCACCGGCCAGATACGCAGTATTTT. The chain is built from TRBV30 and TRBJ2-3; D is ambiguous. Trimming shortened V by 5 bases and J by 4 bases, and 13 bases separated the two germline ends. The germline gives CDR1 GTSNPN, CDR2 SVGIG (reference sequence). This CDR3 spans 13 amino acids.

The genes are TRBV28 and TRBJ1-2; D call uncertain. V shed 4 bases and J shed 2 bases, with 5 bases lying between them. The CDR3 runs to 12 residues. Germline CDR1 is MDHEN and CDR2 is SYDVKM. The CDR3 is CASSSENYGYTF. Written as DNA, the CDR3 is TGTGCCAGCAGTTCAGAGAACTATGGCTACACCTTC.

In its sample, this clonotype was seen many times. The rearrangement links TRBV2 to TRBJ1-5, with D unresolved. Trimming stripped 6 bases from V and 0 bases from J, with 18 bases between. The germline gives CDR1 SNHLY, CDR2 FYNNEI. The CDR3 covers 17 residues. CDR3 region: CASSGHVHSVSNQPQHF. The CDR3 region has the DNA TGTGCCAGCAGCGGCCACGTCCATTCCGTTAGCAATCAGCCCCAGCATTTT.

The J gene is TRBJ2-3, the V gene TRBV6-5; D remains ambiguous. Per germline, CDR1 MNHEY and CDR2 SVGAGI. The CDR3 length is 14 residues. Trimming stripped 6 bases from V and 1 base from J, with 11 bases between. CDR3 sequence (DNA): TGTGCCAGCAGCCCCGGAGAGGGCACAGATACGCAGTATTTT. It yields the protein CASSPGEGTDTQYF.

The V call is TRBV28, the J call TRBJ2-7, with D possibly being TRBD1 (6 bases). Germline V gives CDR1 MDHEN, CDR2 SYDVKM. Trimming cost V 2 bases and J 6 bases, with 11 bases left between them. The CDR3 runs to 13 residues. In nucleotides, the CDR3 is TGTGCCAGCAGTTTAGACGACAGGATCGAGCAGTACTTC. Translated: CASSLDDRIEQYF.

This clonotype appeared a single time. A clone one base away is much larger, so this may be a read error. The V call is TRBV7-8, the J call TRBJ2-5, with D hard to call. Germline V lookup: CDR1 SGHVS, CDR2 FQNEAQ. This CDR3 is built from 14 residues. V lost 7 bases to trimming and J lost 5 bases, with 17 bases between them. CDR3 region: CASNLMRGKETQYF. As DNA, the CDR3 is TGTGCCAGCAATTTAATGCGAGGAAAGGAGACCCAGTACTTC.

V and J are TRBV7-2 and TRBJ2-3; no firm D call. Trimming cost V 5 bases and J 11 bases, with 14 bases left between them. The CDR3 has 12 residues. Germline-derived CDR1 and CDR2 are SGHTA and FQGNSA. CDR3 in DNA: TGTGCCAGCAGCCCTACCCGGATGGGGCAGTATTTT. Encoded protein: CASSPTRMGQYF.

This clonotype was detected only a few times. The rearrangement uses TRBV7-9 and TRBJ2-7; the D gene is possibly TRBD1 (6 bases). The ends were cut back, 6 bases at V and 3 bases at J, with 12 bases in the middle. CDR1 is SEHNR, CDR2 FQNEAQ, per germline (reference sequence). The CDR3 has 13 residues. This chain's CDR3 is CASSPRDNYEQYF. CDR3 DNA sequence: TGTGCCAGCAGTCCCCGGGACAACTACGAGCAGTACTTC. The full variable domain, completed using reference TRBV7-9 and TRBJ2-7, is DTGVSQNPRHKITKRGQNVTFRCDPISEHNRLYWYRQTLGQGPEFLTYFQNEAQLEKSRLLSDRFSAERPKGSFSTLEIQRTEQGDSAMYLCASSPRDNYEQYFGPGTRLTVT.

The rearrangement joins TRBV18 to TRBJ2-1, with TRBD2 matching over 7 bases. CDR3 length equals 15 residues. Germline V lookup: CDR1 KGHSH, CDR2 LQKENI. V lost 5 bases to trimming and J lost 3 bases; unmatched junction nucleotides: 7. The CDR3 sequence: CASSAGRTSYNEQFF. DNA of the CDR3: TGTGCCAGCTCAGCAGGAAGGACTAGCTACAATGAGCAGTTCTTC.

CDR3 coding DNA: TGCAGTCTGGACAGAACGGACTACGAGCAGTACTTC. Amino acid sequence: CSLDRTDYEQYF. The chain carries TRBV20-1 and TRBJ2-7, with D tentatively TRBD1 (6 bases). The CDR3 is 12 residues long. The germline CDR1 and CDR2 sequences are DFQATT and SNEGSKA (reference sequence). V was trimmed by 8 bases and J by 3 bases, leaving 14 bases between them.

As DNA, the CDR3 is TGCAGCGTTGGTTGGGAGATCGCCTACAATGAGCAGTTCTTC. Protein product: CSVGWEIAYNEQFF. The V gene is TRBV29-1, the J gene TRBJ2-1; TRBD2 might be the D (5 bases). Germline V gene lookup returns CDR1 SQVTM and CDR2 ANQGSEA. The CDR3 sequence is 14 residues long. V lost 4 bases to trimming and J lost 2 bases, with 12 bases between them.

This clonotype was seen at least ten times. The rearrangement links TRBV28 to TRBJ2-7; D possibly corresponds to TRBD2 (6 bases). CDR1 and CDR2 (germline): MDHEN, SYDVKM. Trimming took 7 bases from V and 3 from J, leaving 13 bases between them. This CDR3 spans 13 amino acids. This CDR3 reads CASNKRGNYEQYF. In DNA form, the CDR3 reads TGTGCCAGCAATAAACGGGGGAACTACGAGCAGTACTTC.

This clonotype was found a few times. Here the CDR3 reads CASSVAGDSPLHF. The CDR3 DNA reads as TGTGCCAGCAGCGTAGCAGGGGATTCACCCCTCCACTTT. The chain carries TRBV9 and TRBJ1-6; D is possibly TRBD1 (6 bases). V was cut by 0 bases and J by 8 bases, with 6 bases left in between. This CDR3 comprises 13 residues. Per the germline V gene, CDR1 is SGDLS and CDR2 is YYNGEE. Together with reference TRBV9 and TRBJ1-6, the CDR3 gives the full variable domain: DSGVTQTPKHLITATGQRVTLRCSPRSGDLSVYWYQQSLDQGLQFLIQYYNGEERAKGNILERFSAQQFPDLHSELNLSSLELGDSALYFCASSVAGDSPLHFGNGTRLTVT.

This clonotype was seen ten or more times. The genes are TRBV7-8 and TRBJ2-1, with 9 bases that match TRBD2. V shed 5 bases and J 4 bases; nucleotides not matched to a gene: 3. The V gene's germline CDR1 is SGHVS and CDR2 FQNEAQ. This CDR3 contains 14 residues. This chain's CDR3 is CASSETSGYNEQFF. The CDR3 DNA reads TGTGCCAGCAGCGAGACTAGCGGTTACAATGAGCAGTTCTTC.

This clonotype was detected ten times or more. The chain recombines TRBV30 with TRBJ1-3; D is undetermined. Per germline, CDR1 GTSNPN and CDR2 SVGIG (reference sequence). Trimming removed 2 bases at V and 1 base at J, with 15 bases between. This CDR3 contains 16 residues. CDR3 coding DNA: TGTGCCTGGAGTCGCCGGAGGGCGGGATCTGGAAACACCATATATTTT. This sequence encodes CAWSRRRAGSGNTIYF.

V and J are TRBV12-3 or TRBV12-4 and TRBJ2-7; D might be TRBD2 (6 bases). Deletions cut 1 base from V and 5 bases from J, with 15 bases between. This CDR3 is built from 15 residues. CDR3 sequence: CASSLGHGGVDEQYF. CDR3 DNA: TGTGCCAGCAGTTTAGGTCACGGGGGAGTCGACGAGCAGTACTTC.

The V gene is TRBV4-2, the J gene TRBJ2-1; TRBD2 is a possible D gene (6 bases). The CDR3 runs to 15 residues. The germline V and J ends were trimmed by 0 bases and 5 bases, with 11 bases remaining between them. CDR1 is LGHNA and CDR2 is YNFKEQ in the germline V gene. In DNA form, the CDR3 reads TGTGCCAGCAGCCAAGAGATGGGCGGGAACAATGAGCAGTTCTTC. Residues: CASSQEMGGNNEQFF.

There are many counts of this clonotype. The chain uses TRBV6-1 and TRBJ1-2, with D unresolved. V dropped 6 bases and J dropped 0 bases, with 11 bases sitting between them. Germline V gene lookup returns CDR1 MNHNS and CDR2 SASEGT. This CDR3 comprises 14 residues. This chain's CDR3 is CASRAYGANYGYTF. DNA of the CDR3: TGTGCCAGCAGAGCGTATGGAGCTAACTATGGCTACACCTTC.

This clonotype was observed at least ten times. In DNA, the CDR3 is TGTGCCATCAGGGGTTGGTACGGGGAGCTGTTTTTT. The encoded protein is CAIRGWYGELFF. The gene calls are TRBV28 and TRBJ2-2; D might be TRBD1 (6 bases). The CDR3 length is 12 residues. V gave up 10 bases and J gave up 7 bases, with 13 bases separating them. Germline values: CDR1 MDHEN, CDR2 SYDVKM.

CDR3 sequence (DNA): TGTGCCAGCAGCTTAAGGCGGAGCTCCTACAATGAGCAGTTCTTC. As protein: CASSLRRSSYNEQFF. This chain links TRBV7-2 with TRBJ2-1; unclear D gene. Germline loops: CDR1 SGHTA, CDR2 FQGNSA. V shed 2 bases and J shed 0 bases, with 8 bases lying between them. This CDR3 has 15 amino acids.